A selection of T cell receptor beta chains follows, all from one sample in a study of T cell repertoires in cytomegalovirus infection. TCRdb redid the calling of the reads with MiXCR, one entry per CDR3 protein. The data hold under 850,000 distinct CDR3 sequences, with approximately 40% observed a single time. The sequenced material came from PBMCs. These receptors all come from a human donor in good health (CMV status not recorded). Some clones in this sample may be carry-over from other donors' samples. Each CDR3 is given with its conserved first and last residue. A D gene is named only where the DNA matches it firmly. Clone sizes are given selectively: once, few, many, or a class where the clone is expanded.

abundance	v_gene	j_gene	d_gene	CDR3nt	CDR3aa
NA	TRBV2	TRBJ1-6	NA	TGTGCCAGCAGTGAATCCAGCTCCTATAATTCACCCCTCCACTTT	CASSESSSYNSPLHF
NA	TRBV5-6	TRBJ1-1	NA	TGTGCCAGCAGCTTGCGAGACGGGGGGGACACTGAAGCTTTCTTT	CASSLRDGGDTEAFF
NA	TRBV5-6	TRBJ1-2	NA	TGTGCCAGCAGCTTGGTCGGGCAGGGCTATGGCTACACCTTC	CASSLVGQGYGYTF
many	TRBV7-6	TRBJ2-1	TRBD1	TGTGCCAGCAGCCCTAGACAGGGGGCGTCTGGCAATGAGCAGTTCTTC	CASSPRQGASGNEQFF
many	TRBV28	TRBJ2-7	NA	TGTGCCAGCAGCCAAGTAGGGGCGGGCTCCTACGAGCAGTACTTC	CASSQVGAGSYEQYF
NA	TRBV27	TRBJ2-3	TRBD2	TGTGCCAGCACCCCTAGCGGGAGTGCGTCAGATACGCAGTATTTT	CASTPSGSASDTQYF
few	TRBV6-1	TRBJ1-2	NA	TGTGCCAGCAGTCACAGGTTGATAGATGGCTACACCTTC	CASSHRLIDGYTF
NA	TRBV28	TRBJ2-7	TRBD1	TGTGCCAGCAGTCCCGTCCGGACAGGGGGCACCTACGAGCAGTACTTC	CASSPVRTGGTYEQYF
NA	TRBV12-3/TRBV12-4	TRBJ2-6	TRBD2	TGTGCCAGCAGTTTGAGGCGTAGCGGGGGGTCTGGGGCCAACGTCCTGACTTTC	CASSLRRSGGSGANVLTF
few	TRBV19	TRBJ1-1	NA	TGTGCCAGTAAACGTGGGAACACTGAAGCTTTCTTT	CASKRGNTEAFF
once	TRBV7-2	TRBJ2-7	NA	TGTGCCAGCAGCCAGACCGCAGGGTCATACACCTACGAGCAGTACTTC	CASSQTAGSYTYEQYF
NA	TRBV19	TRBJ1-1	NA	TGTGCCAGTAGTGAGGGACAACAGAACACTGAAGCTTTCTTT	CASSEGQQNTEAFF
NA	TRBV20-1	TRBJ2-2	TRBD2	TGCAGTGCTAGGGACCCCACTAGCGGGAACACCGGGGAGCTGTTTTTT	CSARDPTSGNTGELFF
NA	TRBV30	TRBJ2-3	NA	TGTGCCTGGAGTGATGGGCCTCCCCGGGACACGCAGTATTTT	CAWSDGPPRDTQYF
many	TRBV7-9	TRBJ1-2	NA	TGTGCCAGCAGACCTAGCCTGCGGGGGGAACATGGCTACACCTTC	CASRPSLRGEHGYTF